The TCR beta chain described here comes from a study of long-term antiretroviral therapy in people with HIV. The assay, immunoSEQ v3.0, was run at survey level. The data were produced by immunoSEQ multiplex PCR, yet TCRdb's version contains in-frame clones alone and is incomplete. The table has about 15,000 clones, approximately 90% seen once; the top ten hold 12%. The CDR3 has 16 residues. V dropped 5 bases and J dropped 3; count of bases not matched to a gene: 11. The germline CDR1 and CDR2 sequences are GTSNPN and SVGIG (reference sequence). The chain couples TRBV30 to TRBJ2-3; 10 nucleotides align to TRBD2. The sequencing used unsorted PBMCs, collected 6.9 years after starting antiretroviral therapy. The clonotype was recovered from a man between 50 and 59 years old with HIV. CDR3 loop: CAWGLNLAGVTDTQYF. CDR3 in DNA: TGTGCCTGGGGTCTTAACCTAGCGGGAGTTACAGATACGCAGTATTTT.